The sequence of this T cell receptor beta chain was determined in a study of Graves' ophthalmopathy and Graves' hyperthyroidism. Trimming shortened V by 0 bases and J by 1 base, and 5 bases separated the two germline ends. The CDR3 is made up of 13 amino acids. Per the germline V gene, CDR1 is SGHRS and CDR2 is YFSETQ. Broader study findings: Blood also contained most of the expanded thyroid clonotypes above 0.001 frequency. Ophthalmopathy versus stable hyperthyroidism: 13-signature model gave roughly 88% sensitivity, 80% to 84% specificity.

The diagnosis combined clinical symptoms, thyroxine, TRAb, thyroid ultrasound and orbital computed tomography scans. The starting material, 10 ml of fresh peripheral blood, provided the PBMCs. This clonotype came up a few times. Its target is unknown. Researchers took RNA transcripts and amplified TCR beta CDR3 regions from them. The workflow started with a first-round RT-PCR run with HTBI primers and then moved on to a second-round multiplex PCR. One entry per CDR3 protein, called by TCRdb with MiXCR from the multiplex PCR reads. The repertoire includes 740,000 or so distinct CDR3 sequences, roughly two fifths of them detected once, and 44% sits in the top ten.

The clonotype was recovered from an adult man with Graves' ophthalmopathy. The sample comprised peripheral blood. The chain is built from TRBV5-1 and TRBJ2-7; D call uncertain. This CDR3 is CASSLVPSYEQYF. CDR3 in DNA: TGCGCCAGCAGCTTGGTTCCGTCCTACGAGCAGTACTTC.